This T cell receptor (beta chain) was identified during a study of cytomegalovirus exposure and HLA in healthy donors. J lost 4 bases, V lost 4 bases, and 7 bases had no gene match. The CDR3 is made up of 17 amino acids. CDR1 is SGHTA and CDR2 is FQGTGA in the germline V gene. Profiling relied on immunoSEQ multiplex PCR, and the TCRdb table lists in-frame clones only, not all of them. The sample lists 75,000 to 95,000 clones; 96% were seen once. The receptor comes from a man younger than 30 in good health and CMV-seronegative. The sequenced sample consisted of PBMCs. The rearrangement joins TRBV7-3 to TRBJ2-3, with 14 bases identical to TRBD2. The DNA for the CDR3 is TGTGCCAGCAGCTCAGGGACTAGCGGGAGCGCACCAGATACGCAGTATTTT. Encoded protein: CASSSGTSGSAPDTQYF.